This T cell receptor (beta chain) was recovered during a study of blood T cell repertoires in COVID-19. Assay: immunoSEQ multiplex PCR; the TCRdb copy retains only in-frame clones and omits some. The data show approximately 450,000 clones, around nine tenths seen once. This CDR3 contains 15 residues. Germline loops: CDR1 LGHDT, CDR2 YNNKEL (reference sequence). The trim removed 4 bases at V and 4 bases at J, leaving 7 bases unmatched. This receptor was obtained from a woman aged 18-29 years with acute COVID-19. Material: PBMCs or T cells enriched from blood (not recorded which). The chain links TRBV3-1 (or the pseudogene TRBV3-2) to TRBJ2-3; 8 bases fit TRBD2. The CDR3 DNA is TGTGCCAGCAGCCTTTTAGCGGGGAGCCCAGATACGCAGTATTTT. The encoded protein is CASSLLAGSPDTQYF.